The T cell receptor beta chain described here comes from a study of blood T cell repertoires in COVID-19. The repertoire was sequenced with immunoSEQ multiplex PCR; TCRdb's copy has only in-frame clones and lacks some. The sample yields 100,000 to 120,000 clones, roughly 85% seen once. The V gene lost 3 bases and the J gene lost 11 bases, with 13 bases spanning the gap. The CDR3 consists of 12 residues. Germline assignment: CDR1 ENHRY and CDR2 SYGVKD. This chain uses TRBV10-3 with TRBJ1-1; weak D call: TRBD1 (6 bases). Input material: peripheral blood. This clonotype was obtained from a woman over 75 with active or convalescent COVID-19. The CDR3 protein is CAISENRVEAFF. The CDR3 DNA is TGTGCCATCAGTGAAAACAGGGTCGAGGCTTTCTTT.